A selection of T cell receptor beta chains follows, all from one sample in a study of T cells in tumors after PD-1 blockade. Libraries were prepared by immunoSEQ multiplex PCR; TCRdb keeps only in-frame clonotypes and omits some of them. The table includes approximately 46,000 clones, more than 75% detected once. Source: PBMCs, taken before anti-PD-1 treatment. Receptors originate from a human donor with basal cell carcinoma. CDR3s include the opening cysteine and the closing phenylalanine or tryptophan. The order of the fields is V gene, J gene, clone size, D gene, CDR3 protein, CDR3 DNA. D genes are given only for firm matches. Clone size appears in some rows only: once, few, many, or a class for an expanded clone.

>TRBV7-6|TRBJ2-2|-|-
CASGGANTGELFF
TGTGCCAGCGGCGGGGCGAACACCGGGGAGCTGTTTTTT
>TRBV15|TRBJ1-5|-|-
CATAWGNQPQHF
TGTGCCACCGCTTGGGGCAATCAGCCCCAGCATTTT
>TRBV28|TRBJ2-1|-|TRBD2
CASSFSGKEGEQFF
TGTGCCAGCAGCTTTAGCGGGAAGGAGGGTGAGCAGTTCTTC
>TRBV5-1|TRBJ1-1|-|-
CASQTGIRNTEAFF
TGCGCCAGCCAGACAGGAATTAGAAACACTGAAGCTTTCTTT
>TRBV6-5|TRBJ1-2|-|-
CATAGPSYGYTF
TGTGCCACCGCGGGACCGTCTTATGGCTACACCTTC
>TRBV18|TRBJ1-3|-|-
CASSPQGSPSGNTIYF
TGTGCCAGCTCACCCCAGGGGTCCCCCTCTGGAAACACCATATATTTT
>TRBV28|TRBJ2-7|-|TRBD2
CASTTSGRASYEQYF
TGTGCCAGCACTACTAGCGGGAGGGCCTCCTACGAGCAGTACTTC
>TRBV19|TRBJ2-1|once|-
CASSMIPGERNEQFF
TGTGCCAGTAGTATGATACCCGGGGAGAGGAATGAGCAGTTCTTC
>TRBV6-6|TRBJ2-7|-|TRBD1
CASSYPGTGSYEQYF
TGTGCCAGCAGTTATCCCGGGACAGGGAGCTACGAGCAGTACTTC
>TRBV7-3|TRBJ2-2|-|TRBD2
CASSVAGPSGELFF
TGTGCCAGCAGCGTAGCGGGGCCCTCTGGGGAGCTGTTTTTT
>TRBV6-6|TRBJ1-6|-|-
CASSLTEYNSPLHF
TGTGCCAGCAGTCTGACAGAGTATAATTCACCCCTCCACTTT
>TRBV6-5|TRBJ1-1|-|TRBD1
CASSGTGQMNTEAFF
TGTGCCAGCTCAGGGACAGGGCAAATGAACACTGAAGCTTTCTTT
>TRBV28|TRBJ1-1|once|-
CASSLTVPSTEAFF
TGTGCCAGCAGTTTGACAGTCCCGAGCACTGAAGCTTTCTTT
>TRBV3-1/TRBV3-2|TRBJ1-5|-|-
CASSQGGQVGSNQPQHF
TGTGCCAGCAGCCAAGGAGGGCAGGTAGGCAGCAATCAGCCCCAGCATTTT
>TRBV7-9|TRBJ1-1|-|-
CASSSADIEAFF
TGTGCCAGCAGCTCCGCGGACATTGAAGCTTTCTTT
>TRBV19|TRBJ1-4|-|-
CATSTGPGGKLFF
TGTGCCACCTCGACAGGCCCTGGAGGAAAACTGTTTTTT
>TRBV6-6|TRBJ2-2|-|-
CASSYSDYTGELFF
TGTGCCAGCAGTTACTCGGACTACACCGGGGAGCTGTTTTTT
>TRBV20-1|TRBJ2-1|-|-
CSASNNEQFF
TGCAGTGCTTCTAACAATGAGCAGTTCTTC
>TRBV24-1|TRBJ1-2|-|-
CATSVSGGSGGYTF
TGTGCCACCAGTGTCTCCGGGGGTTCTGGGGGCTACACCTTC
>TRBV9|TRBJ1-5|once|-
CASSVGTANQPQHF
TGTGCCAGCAGCGTAGGGACCGCTAATCAGCCCCAGCATTTT
>TRBV27|TRBJ2-6|-|-
CASSLAMTRLSSGANVLTF
TGTGCCAGCAGTTTAGCTATGACAAGGTTAAGCTCTGGGGCCAACGTCCTGACTTTC
>TRBV6-6|TRBJ1-3|-|-
CASSLTQGTGNTIYF
TGTGCCAGCAGTTTAACACAGGGAACCGGAAACACCATATATTTT
>TRBV5-1|TRBJ1-2|-|-
CASSLGGGYGYTF
TGCGCCAGCAGCCTCGGGGGGGGCTATGGCTACACCTTC
>TRBV27|TRBJ2-6|-|TRBD1
CASSSGTGTYGANVLTF
TGTGCCAGCAGTTCCGGGACAGGGACCTACGGGGCCAACGTCCTGACTTTC
>TRBV7-6|TRBJ1-6|-|-
CASSFGGQANSPLHF
TGTGCCAGCAGCTTCGGTGGGCAGGCAAATTCACCCCTCCACTTT
>TRBV10-2|TRBJ2-3|many|-
CASKDADTQYF
TGCGCCAGCAAAGATGCAGATACGCAGTATTTT
>TRBV5-1|TRBJ1-4|once|-
CASRRSDGNEKLFF
TGCGCCAGCAGGCGAAGTGACGGGAATGAAAAACTGTTTTTT
>TRBV30|TRBJ1-3|-|-
CAWGRTVSGNTIYF
TGTGCCTGGGGCCGGACAGTCTCTGGAAACACCATATATTTT
>TRBV28|TRBJ1-4|-|TRBD1
CASSAQGLMEKLFF
TGTGCCAGCAGCGCACAGGGGTTAATGGAAAAACTGTTTTTT
>TRBV3-1/TRBV3-2|TRBJ1-1|medium-sized|-
CASSHPQPNTEAFF
TGTGCCAGCAGCCATCCACAGCCGAACACTGAAGCTTTCTTT
>TRBV4-1|TRBJ2-7|-|-
CASSLGPDPQQYF
TGCGCCAGCAGCCTCGGGCCCGACCCCCAACAGTACTTC
>TRBV5-6|TRBJ1-2|-|-
CASSFFYRADGYTF
TGTGCCAGCAGCTTTTTCTATAGGGCGGATGGCTACACCTTC
>TRBV19|TRBJ1-4|-|-
CASSIVRGPGNEKLFF
TGTGCCAGTAGTATAGTACGGGGGCCTGGGAATGAAAAACTGTTTTTT
>TRBV7-6|TRBJ2-3|-|-
CASSLSGFTDTQYF
TGTGCCAGCAGCTTATCCGGGTTCACAGATACGCAGTATTTT
>TRBV5-4|TRBJ2-5|-|TRBD2
CASREGTSAPQETQYF
TGTGCCAGCCGCGAAGGGACTAGCGCCCCTCAAGAGACCCAGTACTTC
>TRBV6-1|TRBJ1-3|-|-
CASSERYSSGNTIYF
TGTGCCAGCAGTGAACGGTACAGCTCTGGAAACACCATATATTTT
>TRBV9|TRBJ2-5|-|-
CASSSRGRAVETQYF
TGTGCCAGCAGTTCGAGGGGCCGGGCCGTAGAGACCCAGTACTTC
>TRBV19|TRBJ2-7|-|TRBD2
CASSTTSGKHYEQYF
TGTGCCAGTAGTACGACTAGCGGAAAACACTACGAGCAGTACTTC
>TRBV5-4|TRBJ1-4|-|-
CASRKEGERGKLFF
TGTGCCAGCCGTAAAGAAGGGGAGAGGGGAAAACTGTTTTTT
>TRBV6-6|TRBJ1-5|-|TRBD1
CASSYAGTGVGPQHF
TGTGCCAGCAGTTACGCCGGGACAGGGGTGGGCCCCCAGCATTTT
>TRBV7-9|TRBJ2-7|-|-
CASSLGGGAYEQYF
TGTGCCAGCAGCTTAGGCGGGGGCGCCTACGAGCAGTACTTC
>TRBV27|TRBJ1-2|-|TRBD1
CASSTWTGENYGYTF
TGTGCCAGCAGTACCTGGACAGGGGAGAACTATGGCTACACCTTC
>TRBV30|TRBJ2-2|once|TRBD1
CAWTRGRDTGELFF
TGTGCCTGGACCAGGGGGCGGGACACCGGGGAGCTGTTTTTT
>TRBV10-3|TRBJ1-2|-|-
CAISESIAGYTF
TGTGCCATCAGTGAGTCGATAGCGGGCTACACCTTC
>TRBV10-2|TRBJ2-1|-|-
CASKVASGIYNEQFF
TGCGCCAGTAAGGTGGCCAGCGGTATCTACAATGAGCAGTTCTTC
>TRBV7-3|TRBJ2-7|-|-
CASSLSLGEQYF
TGTGCCAGCAGCTTATCCTTAGGCGAGCAGTACTTC
>TRBV5-4|TRBJ2-1|-|TRBD2
CASSLPGTSVEQFF
TGTGCCAGCAGCCTCCCCGGGACTAGTGTTGAGCAGTTCTTC
>TRBV5-1|TRBJ1-2|-|TRBD1
CASSLPGGTYGYTF
TGCGCCAGCAGCTTGCCAGGGGGCACCTATGGCTACACCTTC
>TRBV5-6|TRBJ2-7|-|-
CASSPVGTHYEQYF
TGTGCCAGCAGCCCCGTCGGGACCCACTACGAGCAGTACTTC
>TRBV19|TRBJ1-3|few|-
CASSIEGNTIYF
TGTGCCAGTAGTATAGAGGGAAACACCATATATTTT
>TRBV12-3/TRBV12-4|TRBJ2-7|-|TRBD2
CASSLGPAGEQYF
TGTGCCAGCAGTTTAGGGCCAGCGGGAGAGCAGTACTTC
>TRBV24-1|TRBJ2-5|-|-
CATSDFRGVETQYF
TGTGCCACCAGTGATTTCAGGGGTGTGGAGACCCAGTACTTC
>TRBV19|TRBJ1-5|-|TRBD1
CASSIRGRAGKGHQPQHF
TGTGCCAGTAGTATTAGGGGGCGAGCAGGAAAAGGGCATCAGCCCCAGCATTTT
>TRBV5-6|TRBJ2-3|-|TRBD2
CASSLRVAGTANTQYF
TGTGCCAGCAGCCTCCGGGTAGCGGGGACCGCCAATACGCAGTATTTT
>TRBV30|TRBJ1-4|-|TRBD1
CACSTGGEKLFF
TGTGCCTGTTCCACAGGGGGGGAAAAACTGTTTTTT
>TRBV9|TRBJ2-3|once|-
CASSGDGGSGTDTQYF
TGTGCCAGCAGCGGGGACGGAGGGTCGGGCACAGATACGCAGTATTTT
>TRBV4-2|TRBJ1-6|-|TRBD1
CASSTGVPNSPLHF
TGTGCCAGCAGCACAGGGGTTCCAAATTCACCCCTCCACTTT
>TRBV18|TRBJ2-5|-|TRBD1
CASSRRQGRTETQYF
TGTGCCAGCTCACGCCGACAGGGGCGGACAGAGACCCAGTACTTC
>TRBV10-2|TRBJ2-3|-|TRBD1
CASRETGSWDTQYF
TGCGCCAGCAGGGAGACAGGGAGTTGGGATACGCAGTATTTT